These T cell receptor beta chains were read from a single sample in a study of T cells after yellow fever vaccination. TCRdb used MiXCR to reprocess the 5' RACE reads, holding one entry per CDR3 protein. In the table there are over 100,000 distinct CDR3 sequences, 8% to 9.5% of which are singletons. This specimen was CD8+ T cells sorted from PBMCs, taken 45 days after the yellow fever booster vaccination. The receptors shown here come from a man aged 30 to 45 who received the YFV17D yellow fever vaccine. Both conserved end residues are part of each CDR3. Each record gives: clone size, D gene, V gene, J gene, CDR3 DNA, CDR3 protein. The D gene is left open where the match is weak. Clone size appears in some rows only: once, few, many, or a class for an expanded clone.

>few|-|TRBV5-1|TRBJ2-5
TGCGCCAGCAGCTGGGTCCGGGCCCCCATGCGGGAGACCCAGTACTTC
CASSWVRAPMRETQYF
>many|-|TRBV30|TRBJ2-7
TGTGCCTGGAGTGCGCGGGACTCCTACGAGCAGTACTTC
CAWSARDSYEQYF
>few|-|TRBV9|TRBJ2-4
TGTGCCAGCAGCGAGGAAGGAGTTGCCAAAAACATTCAGTACTTC
CASSEEGVAKNIQYF
>many|TRBD2|TRBV28|TRBJ2-3
TGTGCCAACAGCGGGAGTGGGGGGACGCAGTATTTT
CANSGSGGTQYF
>many|TRBD1|TRBV7-9|TRBJ2-1
TGTGCCAGCGTTGAAGGGACAGGGTATTACAATGAGCAGTTCTTC
CASVEGTGYYNEQFF
>many|TRBD1|TRBV5-5|TRBJ2-7
TGTGCCAGCAGCTGGAGGACAGGTTCCTCCTACGAGCAGTACTTC
CASSWRTGSSYEQYF
>-|-|TRBV28|TRBJ2-3
TGTGCCAGCAGCCATGACGGAAGCACAGATACGCAGTATTTT
CASSHDGSTDTQYF
>many|-|TRBV6-5|TRBJ1-1
TGTGCCAGCAGTTATTCATTGACGGGGCCGTACACTGAAGCTTTCTTT
CASSYSLTGPYTEAFF
>many|-|TRBV13|TRBJ2-3
TGTGCCAGCAGCTTAGATATCGCAGATACGCAGTATTTT
CASSLDIADTQYF
>-|TRBD2|TRBV7-9|TRBJ2-1
TGTGCCAGCAGCCTTGGTGGTGAGTCGAGCGGGACTCCCTTC
CASSLGGESSGTPF
>many|-|TRBV7-2|TRBJ1-1
TGTGCCAGCAGCTTCGTATGGGGCGAGGGTGAAGCTTTCTTT
CASSFVWGEGEAFF
>few|TRBD2|TRBV5-6|TRBJ2-7
TGTGCCAGCAGCCCGGCTAGCGGAATATCCTACGAGCAGTACTTC
CASSPASGISYEQYF
>few|TRBD1|TRBV3-1|TRBJ2-2
TGTGCCAGCTCCGGGACAGGTGACACCGGGGAGCTGTTTTTT
CASSGTGDTGELFF
>-|-|TRBV11-2|TRBJ1-3
TGTGCCAGCAGCCCTGATCTGGCGGAGAAGGTTTTTGGAAACACCATATATTTT
CASSPDLAEKVFGNTIYF
>many|-|TRBV3-1|TRBJ2-4
TGTGCCAGCAGCCAAGATAGCCAAGAGGACATTCAGTACTTC
CASSQDSQEDIQYF
>many|TRBD2|TRBV10-2|TRBJ2-7
TGCGCCAGCAGCCGGGACGGCACACTAGCGGGCGACTGGGAGCAGTACTTC
CASSRDGTLAGDWEQYF
>many|TRBD2|TRBV29-1|TRBJ2-1
TGCAGCGTGGTAGCGGGAAGCTCCTACAATGAGCAGTTCTTC
CSVVAGSSYNEQFF
>-|TRBD1|TRBV6-5|TRBJ2-7
TGTGCCAGCAGTTACGAACGGACAGGGTCCCACGAGCAGTACTTC
CASSYERTGSHEQYF
>many|TRBD2|TRBV7-6|TRBJ2-1
TGTGCCAGCAGGGCGACTAGCGGGAGGGCCGCTGAGCAGTTCTTC
CASRATSGRAAEQFF
>many|-|TRBV19|TRBJ2-1
TGTGCCAGTAGTTTGGACAGAGGTTTGGATGAGCAGTTCTTC
CASSLDRGLDEQFF
>many|-|TRBV28|TRBJ2-7
TGTGCCAGCAGTTGGAGGCCCACAGAGTCCGAGCAGTACTTC
CASSWRPTESEQYF
>-|-|TRBV27|TRBJ2-2
TGTTCCAGCACAAACACCGGGGAGCTGTTTTTT
CSSTNTGELFF
>many|TRBD2|TRBV15|TRBJ2-3
TGTGCCACCAGTAGCGGCGGGAGAACAGATACGCAGTATTTT
CATSSGGRTDTQYF
>many|TRBD2|TRBV4-1|TRBJ2-1
TGCGCCAGCAGCCCCCTTAGCGGGCGCGGCAATGAGCAGTTCTTC
CASSPLSGRGNEQFF
>many|-|TRBV12-3/TRBV12-4|TRBJ1-3
TGTGCCAGCAGTTCGGATTCTGGAAACACCATATATTTT
CASSSDSGNTIYF
>many|TRBD1|TRBV9|TRBJ1-2
TGTGCCAGCAGCGCATCCATCCGACAGGGGAACGATGGCTACACCTTC
CASSASIRQGNDGYTF
>-|-|TRBV27|TRBJ2-7
TGTGCCAGCAGTTTATCGACGATATCGGTTTACGAGCAGTACTTC
CASSLSTISVYEQYF
>many|TRBD2|TRBV7-8|TRBJ2-1
TGTGCCAGCAGCTTAATCCAGGGACTAGCGGGACTCTCCTACAATGAGCAGTTCTTC
CASSLIQGLAGLSYNEQFF
>many|-|TRBV29-1|TRBJ1-2
TGCAGCGTTAGGACCCCCGATGGCTACACCTTC
CSVRTPDGYTF
>many|-|TRBV12-3/TRBV12-4|TRBJ2-1
TGTGCCAGCCGACCCGGGACTCCCTACAATGAGCAGTTCTTC
CASRPGTPYNEQFF
>many|-|TRBV15|TRBJ2-7
TGTGCCACCAGCAGAGATTACGGGGGCGCCTCCTACGAGCAGTACTTC
CATSRDYGGASYEQYF
>many|-|TRBV30|TRBJ2-3
TGTGCCTGGAGTCCTCCTCTCACAGATACGCAGTATTTT
CAWSPPLTDTQYF
>few|-|TRBV19|TRBJ2-1
TGTGCCAGTAGTATAGTGTCGGTCTCCTACAATGAGCAGTTCTTC
CASSIVSVSYNEQFF
>many|-|TRBV2|TRBJ2-1
TGTGCCAGCAGGGAAGTGGGGGAAGAGGTATTCGATGAGCAGTTCTTC
CASREVGEEVFDEQFF
>many|-|TRBV29-1|TRBJ2-3
TGCAGCTCTGGAGTTGGTGTCTCGGATACGCAGTATTTT
CSSGVGVSDTQYF
>-|TRBD1|TRBV11-2|TRBJ2-3
TGTGCCAGCAGCTTAGGGACAGGGGGCGCCAGCACAGATACGCAGTATTTT
CASSLGTGGASTDTQYF
>many|-|TRBV7-9|TRBJ2-1
TGTGCCAGCAGCTTGGCGCCTTCCTACAATGAGCAGTTCTTC
CASSLAPSYNEQFF
>many|-|TRBV20-1|TRBJ2-3
TGCAGTGCTAGACTGTCGGGCGCGCAGTATTTT
CSARLSGAQYF